Below, 27 T cell receptor beta chains from the same sample are listed, as sequenced in a study of T cell changes during pregnancy in multiple sclerosis. The table came from immunoSEQ multiplex PCR; TCRdb's copy has only in-frame clones and leaves some out. The data show 85,000 to 120,000 clones, with approximately 90% seen just once and around 1.5% held by the top ten. The sequenced sample was peripheral blood, obtained after pregnancy. The receptors derive from a female donor with multiple sclerosis, enrolled in a pregnancy study.

This chain uses TRBV7-9 with TRBJ2-7; maybe TRBD1 (6 bases). CDR3 length equals 12 residues. The germline V gene has CDR1 SEHNR and CDR2 FQNEAQ (reference sequence). The germline V and J ends were trimmed by 5 bases and 3 bases, with 8 bases remaining between them. The CDR3 sequence: CASSKDSYEQYF. The CDR3 DNA reads as TGTGCCAGCAGCAAGGACAGCTACGAGCAGTACTTC.

The chain links TRBV12-5 to TRBJ1-5, with 8 nucleotides matching TRBD1. Germline V gives CDR1 LGHNT, CDR2 FRNRAP. V lost 0 bases and J lost 5; bases outside the gene matches: 9. This CDR3 has 17 amino acids. CDR3 sequence reads: CASGLVPARGQDQPQHF. CDR3 nucleotide sequence: TGTGCTAGTGGTTTGGTACCCGCCAGGGGGCAGGATCAGCCCCAGCATTTT.

The V call is TRBV5-1, the J call TRBJ1-6, with TRBD1 matching over 7 bases. The CDR3 runs to 15 residues. Germline V lookup: CDR1 SGHRS, CDR2 YFSETQ. After removal of 4 bases from V and 7 bases from J, the junction contained 8 bases not matched to a gene. This CDR3 is CASSVYRGGNSPLHF. CDR3 nucleotide sequence: TGCGCCAGCAGCGTCTACAGGGGCGGCAATTCACCCCTCCACTTT.

The chain employs TRBV6-1 and TRBJ2-7; TRBD1 matches at 8 bases. CDR1 MNHNS and CDR2 SASEGT come from the germline V gene. The CDR3 totals 14 residues. The J segment lost 3 bases and the V segment lost 11 bases, leaving 12 bases of the junction unmatched. In DNA, the CDR3 is TGTGCCTCACGGGACAGGTCGGGTGTCTACGAGCAGTACTTC. It specifies CASRDRSGVYEQYF.

V and J are TRBV5-6 and TRBJ1-2, with D possibly matching TRBD1 (5 bases). V was pared by 0 bases and J by 0 bases, with 12 bases between. This CDR3 comprises 16 residues. Per the germline V gene, CDR1 is SGHDT and CDR2 is YYEEEE. In DNA, the CDR3 is TGTGCCAGCAGCTTGGTGGGGCAGCCTACTAACTATGGCTACACCTTC. Its translation: CASSLVGQPTNYGYTF.

This clone was seen just once. The rearrangement links TRBV19 to TRBJ2-1; D not resolved. This CDR3 contains 12 residues. CDR1 LNHDA and CDR2 SQIVND come from the germline V gene (reference sequence). V was shortened by 7 bases and J by 0 bases, with 4 bases between the two germline ends. The CDR3: CASTSSYNEQFF. The CDR3 nucleotides are TGTGCCAGTACGAGCTCCTACAATGAGCAGTTCTTC.

CDR3 loop: CASESGQGFFAFF. CDR3 nucleotide sequence: TGTGCCAGCGAATCGGGACAGGGATTTTTTGCTTTCTTT. The chain is built from TRBV28 and TRBJ1-1; 9 nucleotides match TRBD1. The CDR3 totals 13 residues. Losses at the gene ends were 8 bases for V and 11 bases for J; bases not matched to a gene: 12. Germline-derived CDR1 and CDR2 are MDHEN and SYDVKM.

J is TRBJ1-2 and V is TRBV6-5; TRBD1 aligns across 7 bases. Germline CDR1 is MNHEY and CDR2 is SVGAGI. J lost 8 bases, V lost 2 bases, and 8 bases had no gene match. This CDR3 spans 14 amino acids. The chain's CDR3 is CASSYSDRVKGYTF. CDR3 DNA: TGTGCCAGCAGTTACAGTGACAGGGTCAAGGGCTACACCTTC.

The chain is built from TRBV4-2 and TRBJ1-4; D is possibly TRBD1 (6 bases). The germline CDR1 and CDR2 sequences are LGHNA and YNFKEQ. The length of the CDR3 is 18 residues. Trimming shortened V by 3 bases and J by 2 bases, and 19 bases separated the two germline ends. The CDR3 DNA sequence: TGTGCCAGCAGCCAGTATATAACAGGGATTGACACTAATGAAAAACTGTTTTTT. Its protein product is CASSQYITGIDTNEKLFF.

V is TRBV5-8 and J is TRBJ1-5; 7 bases agree with TRBD1. V lost 0 bases, J lost 6 bases, and 9 bases stayed unmatched. Germline values: CDR1 SGHTS, CDR2 YDEGEE. CDR3 size: 16 residues. This CDR3 is CASSLGGGGLGQPQHF. CDR3 nucleotide sequence: TGTGCCAGCAGCTTGGGAGGGGGCGGTTTAGGTCAGCCCCAGCATTTT.

The J gene is TRBJ2-1, the V gene TRBV6-4; 7 positions match TRBD2. Germline V gene data show CDR1 as MRHNA and CDR2 as SNTAGT. Trimming cost V 6 bases and J 2 bases; bases outside gene matches: 10. CDR3 length: 16 residues. CDR3: CASRLSPGGTYNEQFF. The CDR3 DNA is TGTGCCAGCAGACTGTCCCCGGGGGGTACCTACAATGAGCAGTTCTTC.

The rearrangement links TRBV7-2 to TRBJ1-4, with D possibly being TRBD1 (6 bases). V was shortened by 0 bases and J by 3 bases, with 11 bases between the two germline ends. This CDR3 has 16 amino acids. Germline CDR1 is SGHTA and CDR2 is FQGNSA. In nucleotides, the CDR3 is TGTGCCAGCAGCTTAGCGAAGGGGGTAGCTAATGAAAAACTGTTTTTT. This translates into CASSLAKGVANEKLFF. The variable domain in full, completed from reference TRBV7-2 and TRBJ1-4, reads GAGVSQSPSNKVTEKGKDVELRCDPISGHTALYWYRQSLGQGLEFLIYFQGNSAPDKSGLPSDRFSAERTGGSVSTLTIQRTQQEDSAVYLCASSLAKGVANEKLFFGSGTQLSVL.

The chain has TRBV5-1 and TRBJ2-5, with 8 bases aligning to TRBD1. The V segment lost 3 bases and the J segment 2 bases; nucleotides outside the gene matches: 6. The V gene's germline CDR1 is SGHRS and CDR2 YFSETQ. CDR3 length equals 15 residues. The CDR3 DNA follows: TGCGCCAGCAGCTCCCGGGACAGGCGTCAAGAGACCCAGTACTTC. Protein: CASSSRDRRQETQYF.

This clone was recorded once. J is TRBJ2-5 and V is TRBV18; possible D gene TRBD1, 5 bases. Trimming cost V 2 bases and J 9 bases, with 13 bases left between them. CDR3 length: 13 amino acids. The germline CDR1 and CDR2 sequences are KGHSH and LQKENI. The CDR3 nucleotides read TGTGCCAGCTCACCAGACAGCGAGAGACCCCAGTACTTC. As protein: CASSPDSERPQYF. Full variable domain (missing parts from reference TRBV18 and TRBJ2-5): NAGVMQNPRHLVRRRGQEARLRCSPMKGHSHVYWYRQLPEEGLKFMVYLQKENIIDESGMPKERFSAEFPKEGPSILRIQQVVRGDSAAYFCASSPDSERPQYFGPGTRLLVL.

The rearrangement joins TRBV18 to TRBJ1-6, with 12 positions matching TRBD1. The CDR3 has 18 amino acids. V was clipped by 2 bases and J by 6 bases; unmatched bases: 8. Germline CDR1 reads KGHSH; CDR2 reads LQKENI. The CDR3, as DNA: TGTGCCAGCTCACCAAGGACGGGACAGGGGGCTAGTAATTCACCCCTCCACTTT. Protein: CASSPRTGQGASNSPLHF.

The chain carries TRBV7-9 and TRBJ1-2; 9 nucleotides align to TRBD1. This CDR3 is 14 amino acids long. Germline assignment: CDR1 SEHNR and CDR2 FQNEAQ (reference sequence). V lost 5 bases and J lost 5; bases outside the gene matches: 6. The CDR3 region is CASSPRTGAYGYTF. CDR3 nucleotide sequence: TGTGCCAGCAGCCCTAGGACAGGGGCGTATGGCTACACCTTC.

The chain uses TRBV4-2 and TRBJ2-5; no firm D call. The CDR3 length is 14 residues. CDR1 is LGHNA and CDR2 is YNFKEQ in the germline V gene. V was cut by 1 base and J by 5 bases, with 11 bases left in between. The DNA of the CDR3 is TGTGCCAGCAGCCAAGTAACCGGGTTGGAGACCCAGTACTTC. Amino acid sequence: CASSQVTGLETQYF.

The V and J genes are TRBV28 and TRBJ1-5; 7 bases are a match to TRBD1. Germline V gene lookup returns CDR1 MDHEN and CDR2 SYDVKM. V lost 5 bases to trimming and J lost 0 bases; unmatched junction nucleotides: 7. CDR3 length: 16 residues. The CDR3 nucleotides read TGTGCCAGCAGTCCAATGGGACAGTATAGCAATCAGCCCCAGCATTTT. It codes for CASSPMGQYSNQPQHF.

The chain employs TRBV6-1 and TRBJ2-1; 10 positions agree with TRBD1. V was pared by 9 bases and J by 9 bases, with 8 bases of the junction left unmatched. This CDR3 comprises 13 residues. The germline CDR1 and CDR2 sequences are MNHNS and SASEGT. In DNA, the CDR3 is TGTGCCAGTGAAGCGACAGGGGGCGGTGAGCAGTTCTTC. It translates to CASEATGGGEQFF.

The chain uses TRBV15 and TRBJ2-1; TRBD2 aligns across 11 bases. The CDR3 is 18 amino acids. Germline loops: CDR1 LNHNV, CDR2 YYDKDF (reference sequence). V lost 1 base, J lost 2 bases, and 7 bases stayed unmatched. The DNA of the CDR3 is TGTGCCACCAGCAGAGGAGCTAGCGGGAGGTGGGCCTACAATGAGCAGTTCTTC. It encodes CATSRGASGRWAYNEQFF. Filled out from reference TRBV15 and TRBJ2-1, the complete variable domain reads DAMVIQNPRYQVTQFGKPVTLSCSQTLNHNVMYWYQQKSSQAPKLLFHYYDKDFNNEADTPDNFQSRRPNTSFCFLDIRSPGLGDTAMYLCATSRGASGRWAYNEQFFGPGTRLTVL.

This clone was seen a single time. The chain couples TRBV10-3 to TRBJ2-7, with D tentatively TRBD1 (7 bases). This CDR3 comprises 15 residues. Trimming removed 6 bases from V and 2 bases from J, with 17 bases in between. Per germline, CDR1 ENHRY and CDR2 SYGVKD. CDR3 DNA: TGTGCCATCAGGGCGGGACAGACTGGAACCTACGAGCAGTACTTC. Translation gives CAIRAGQTGTYEQYF.

The rearrangement joins TRBV5-4 to TRBJ2-3, with 13 bases matching TRBD2. The length of the CDR3 is 16 residues. V dropped 4 bases and J dropped 0; count of bases not matched to a gene: 2. CDR1 is SGHNT and CDR2 is YYREEE in the germline V gene (reference sequence). CDR3 sequence reads: CASSPGLAGSTDTQYF. The DNA of the CDR3 is TGTGCCAGCAGCCCGGGACTAGCGGGGAGCACAGATACGCAGTATTTT. The complete variable domain, with remaining parts taken from reference TRBV5-4 and TRBJ2-3, reads ETGVTQSPTHLIKTRGQQVTLRCSSQSGHNTVSWYQQALGQGPQFIFQYYREEENGRGNFPPRFSGLQFPNYSSELNVNALELDDSALYLCASSPGLAGSTDTQYFGPGTRLTVL.

This clone showed up many times. The chain carries TRBV5-1 and TRBJ1-1, with D uncertain. In germline, CDR1 is SGHRS, CDR2 YFSETQ. V was shortened by 4 bases and J by 0 bases, with 10 bases between the two germline ends. This CDR3 is 14 amino acids long. CDR3 region: CASSNYLVNTEAFF. CDR3 sequence (DNA): TGCGCCAGCAGCAATTACTTGGTGAACACTGAAGCTTTCTTT.

The CDR3 nucleotides are TGTGCCAGCAACCCTAGCGGGAGGGCGGGTTACGAGCAGTACTTC. It specifies CASNPSGRAGYEQYF. The V gene is TRBV28, the J gene TRBJ2-7; 12 nucleotides line up with TRBD2. The CDR3 runs to 15 residues. Germline trimming cut 7 bases from V and 4 bases from J; bases unmatched to any gene: 8. The V gene's germline CDR1 is MDHEN and CDR2 SYDVKM.

V gene TRBV30 combines with J gene TRBJ1-1; 8 nucleotides line up with TRBD1. The trim removed 1 base at V and 3 bases at J, leaving 1 base unmatched. CDR1 is GTSNPN and CDR2 is SVGIG in the germline V gene (reference sequence). CDR3 length: 13 amino acids. DNA for the CDR3: TGTGCCTGGAGTGGGACAGGGCACACTGAAGCTTTCTTT. Translating it yields CAWSGTGHTEAFF.

The chain carries TRBV27 and TRBJ2-7; TRBD1 matches at 7 bases. V shed 6 bases and J 5 bases; nucleotides not matched to a gene: 4. This CDR3 spans 12 amino acids. Germline V lookup: CDR1 MNHEY, CDR2 SMNVEV (reference sequence). The CDR3 coding sequence is TGTGCCAGCAGCCCGGGACAGAACGAGCAGTACTTC. This encodes CASSPGQNEQYF.

The chain recombines TRBV19 with TRBJ1-4, with TRBD1 matching over 10 bases. V was clipped by 5 bases and J by 8 bases; unmatched bases: 5. The V gene's germline CDR1 is LNHDA and CDR2 SQIVND (reference sequence). CDR3 length: 14 amino acids. The CDR3 nucleotides read TGTGCCAGTAGTTCCGGGACAGGGGTCGAAAAACTGTTTTTT. This gives the protein CASSSGTGVEKLFF.